The present T cell receptor beta chain was sequenced within a study of T cell repertoires in cytomegalovirus infection. The wider study: The authors used CMV epitopes that were HLA-C-restricted (recently identified) and HLA-B-restricted (well studied). Carrying CMV and the relevant HLA type showed in public TCR beta signatures. Whole-study findings and limits: Cumulative public TCR beta family frequency identified carriers of CMV plus the relevant HLA. Dominant in the ex vivo response were TCR beta clonotypes restricted by HLA-C and specific for CMV.

V lost 5 bases, J lost 4 bases, and 16 bases stayed unmatched. This CDR3 comprises 18 residues. Germline assignment: CDR1 SEHNR and CDR2 FQNEAQ (reference sequence). TCRdb fed the reads into MiXCR, producing one record per CDR3 protein. The data contain more than 300,000 distinct CDR3 sequences, approximately 35% of them singletons. This clonotype was detected only a few times. As yet, its antigen is unknown. The sample consisted of cultured PBMCs, taken from culture after CMV antigen stimulation. The TCR was taken from a human donor in good health (CMV status not recorded). Some clones in this sample may be carry-over from other donors' samples. This rearrangement joins TRBV7-9 to TRBJ1-1; 10 bases agree with TRBD1. The CDR3 coding sequence is TGTGCCAGCAGCCCACTGACCGGGACAGGGGATAAGGGCACTGAAGCTTTCTTT. It is translated as CASSPLTGTGDKGTEAFF.